This TCR beta chain was identified in a study of blood T cells in healthy people across ages. Whole-study context: With template switching, about one barcoded beta molecule was captured per two T cells.

A second PCR of about 6 to 11 cycles used a sample-barcoded 5' primer and a J-beta primer mix. TCRdb reprocessed the 5' RACE reads via MiXCR and lists one record per CDR3 protein. In the table there are hundreds of thousands of distinct CDR3 sequences, 20% to 25% of which are singletons. This clonotype was found many times. The CDR3 length is 14 residues. V gave up 8 bases and J gave up 5 bases; unmatched junction bases: 6. Germline CDR1 reads MNHEY; CDR2 reads SMNVEV (reference sequence). The TCR sequence derives from a man in his 70s in good health. The chain couples TRBV27 to TRBJ2-1; 10 nucleotides match TRBD2. Material for sequencing was blood. The CDR3 nucleotides are TGTGCCAGCTCGACTAGCGGGCAGCACAATGAGCAGTTCTTC. It yields the protein CASSTSGQHNEQFF.